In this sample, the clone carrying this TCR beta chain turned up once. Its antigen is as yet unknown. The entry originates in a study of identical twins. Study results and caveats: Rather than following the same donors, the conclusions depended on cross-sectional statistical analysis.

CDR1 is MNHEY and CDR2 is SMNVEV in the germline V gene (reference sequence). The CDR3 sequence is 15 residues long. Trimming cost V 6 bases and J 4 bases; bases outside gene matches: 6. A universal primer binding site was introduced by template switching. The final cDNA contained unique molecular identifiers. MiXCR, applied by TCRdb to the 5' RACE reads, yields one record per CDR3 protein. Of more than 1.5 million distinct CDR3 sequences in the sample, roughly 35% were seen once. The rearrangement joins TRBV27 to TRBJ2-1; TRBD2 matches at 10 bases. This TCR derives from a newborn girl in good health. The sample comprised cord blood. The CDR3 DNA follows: TGTGCCAGCAGGGACGGACTAGCGGCTTACAATGAGCAGTTCTTC. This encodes CASRDGLAAYNEQFF.